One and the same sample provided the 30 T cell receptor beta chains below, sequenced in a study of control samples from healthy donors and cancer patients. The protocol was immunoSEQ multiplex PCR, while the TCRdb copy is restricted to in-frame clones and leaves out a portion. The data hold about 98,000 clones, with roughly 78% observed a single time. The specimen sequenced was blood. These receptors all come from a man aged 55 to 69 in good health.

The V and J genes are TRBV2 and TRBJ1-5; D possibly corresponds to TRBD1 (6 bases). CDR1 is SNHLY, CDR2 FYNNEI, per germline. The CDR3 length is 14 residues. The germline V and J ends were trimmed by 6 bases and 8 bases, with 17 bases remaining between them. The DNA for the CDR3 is TGTGCCAGCAGAGAGGGGGGTTTCAGGGAGCCCCAGCATTTT. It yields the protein CASREGGFREPQHF.

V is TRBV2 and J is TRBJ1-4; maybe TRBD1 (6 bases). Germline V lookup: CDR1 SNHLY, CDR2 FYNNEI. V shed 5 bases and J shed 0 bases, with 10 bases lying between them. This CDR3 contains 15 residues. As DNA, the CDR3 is TGTGCCAGCAGTCCAGGGGCAACAACTAATGAAAAACTGTTTTTT. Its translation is CASSPGATTNEKLFF.

CDR3 loop: CASSLLSDTQYF. As DNA, the CDR3 is TGTGCCAGTAGTCTCTTATCAGATACGCAGTATTTT. The J gene is TRBJ2-3, the V gene TRBV19; D not certain. Trimming removed 5 bases from V and 4 bases from J, with 7 bases in between. Per the germline V gene, CDR1 is LNHDA and CDR2 is SQIVND (reference sequence). The CDR3 contains 12 residues.

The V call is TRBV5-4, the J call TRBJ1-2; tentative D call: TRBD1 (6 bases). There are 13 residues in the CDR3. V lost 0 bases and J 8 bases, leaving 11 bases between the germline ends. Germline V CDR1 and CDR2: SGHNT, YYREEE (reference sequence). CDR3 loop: CASSLDRQDGYTF. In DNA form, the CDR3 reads TGTGCCAGCAGCTTGGATCGACAGGACGGCTACACCTTC. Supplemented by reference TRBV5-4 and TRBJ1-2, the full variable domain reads ETGVTQSPTHLIKTRGQQVTLRCSSQSGHNTVSWYQQALGQGPQFIFQYYREEENGRGNFPPRFSGLQFPNYSSELNVNALELDDSALYLCASSLDRQDGYTFGSGTRLTVV.

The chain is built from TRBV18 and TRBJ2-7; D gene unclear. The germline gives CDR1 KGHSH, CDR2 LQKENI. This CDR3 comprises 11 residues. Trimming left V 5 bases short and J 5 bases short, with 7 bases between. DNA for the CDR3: TGTGCCAGCTCAGGGTCCCACGAGCAGTACTTC. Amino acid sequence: CASSGSHEQYF.

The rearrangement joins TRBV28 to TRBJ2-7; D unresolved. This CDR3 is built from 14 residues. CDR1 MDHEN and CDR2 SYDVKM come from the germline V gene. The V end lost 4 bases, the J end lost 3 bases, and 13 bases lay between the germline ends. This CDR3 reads CASSYPSNIYEQYF. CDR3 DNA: TGTGCCAGCAGTTACCCCAGTAATATCTACGAGCAGTACTTC.

CDR3 nucleotide sequence: TGTGCCAGCAGTTACGTCGCAGGGGGCTCCATCGACGAGCAGTACTTC. Translation: CASSYVAGGSIDEQYF. The chain combines TRBV6-6 with TRBJ2-7; 8 nucleotides align to TRBD1. Trimming took 2 bases from V and 5 from J; bases not matched to a gene: 11. There are 16 residues in the CDR3. Germline V gene lookup returns CDR1 MNHNY and CDR2 SVGAGI (reference sequence).

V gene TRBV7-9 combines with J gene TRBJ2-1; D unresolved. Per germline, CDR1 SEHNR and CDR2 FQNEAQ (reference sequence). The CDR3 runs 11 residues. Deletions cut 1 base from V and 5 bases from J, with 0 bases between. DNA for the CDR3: TGTGCCAGCAGCTTAGACAATGAGCAGTTCTTC. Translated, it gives CASSLDNEQFF.

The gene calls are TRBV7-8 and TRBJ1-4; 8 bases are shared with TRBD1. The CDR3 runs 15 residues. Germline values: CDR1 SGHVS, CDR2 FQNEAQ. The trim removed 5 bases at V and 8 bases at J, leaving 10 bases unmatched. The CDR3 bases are TGTGCCAGCAGCCCGCCCGGGACAGGACCCGAAAAACTGTTTTTT. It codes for CASSPPGTGPEKLFF.

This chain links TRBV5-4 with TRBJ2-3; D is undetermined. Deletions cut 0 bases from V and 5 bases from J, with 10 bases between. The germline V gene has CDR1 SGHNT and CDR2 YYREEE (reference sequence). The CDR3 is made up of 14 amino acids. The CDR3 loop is CASSLAVVQDTQYF. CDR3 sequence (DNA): TGTGCCAGCAGCTTGGCGGTAGTCCAAGATACGCAGTATTTT. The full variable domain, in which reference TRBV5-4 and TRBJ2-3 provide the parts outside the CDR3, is ETGVTQSPTHLIKTRGQQVTLRCSSQSGHNTVSWYQQALGQGPQFIFQYYREEENGRGNFPPRFSGLQFPNYSSELNVNALELDDSALYLCASSLAVVQDTQYFGPGTRLTVL.

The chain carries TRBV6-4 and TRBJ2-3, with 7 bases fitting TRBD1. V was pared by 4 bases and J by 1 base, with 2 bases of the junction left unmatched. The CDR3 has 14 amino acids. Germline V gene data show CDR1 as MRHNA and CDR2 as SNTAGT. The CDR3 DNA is TGTGCCAGCAGTGCCACAGGGGGCACAGATACGCAGTATTTT. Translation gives CASSATGGTDTQYF.

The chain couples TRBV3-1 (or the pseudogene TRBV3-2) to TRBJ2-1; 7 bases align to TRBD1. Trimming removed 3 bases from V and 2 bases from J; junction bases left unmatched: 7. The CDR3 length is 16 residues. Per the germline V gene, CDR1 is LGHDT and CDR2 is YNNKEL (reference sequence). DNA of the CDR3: TGTGCCAGCAGCCAGTTACAGGGGTTCCCCTACAATGAGCAGTTCTTC. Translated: CASSQLQGFPYNEQFF.

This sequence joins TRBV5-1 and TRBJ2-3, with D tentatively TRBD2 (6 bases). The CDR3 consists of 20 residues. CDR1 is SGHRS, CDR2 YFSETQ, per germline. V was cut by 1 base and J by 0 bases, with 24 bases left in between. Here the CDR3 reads CASSLRDRRRGPTSTDTQYF. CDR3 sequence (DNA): TGCGCCAGCAGCTTGAGGGACCGGCGGAGGGGCCCCACTAGCACAGATACGCAGTATTTT.

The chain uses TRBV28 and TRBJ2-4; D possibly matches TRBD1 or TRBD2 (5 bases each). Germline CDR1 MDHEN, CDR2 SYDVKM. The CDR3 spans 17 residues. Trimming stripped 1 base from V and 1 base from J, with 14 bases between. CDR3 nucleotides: TGTGCCAGCAGTTTATCCTCGTTGGGGACCGCCAAAAACATTCAGTACTTC. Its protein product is CASSLSSLGTAKNIQYF.

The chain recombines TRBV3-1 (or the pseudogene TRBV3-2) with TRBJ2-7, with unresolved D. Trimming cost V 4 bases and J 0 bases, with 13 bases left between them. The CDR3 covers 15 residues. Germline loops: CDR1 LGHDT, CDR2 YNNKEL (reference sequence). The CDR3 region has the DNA TGTGCCAGCAGCCGGGTAGGGCTTCACTCCTACGAGCAGTACTTC. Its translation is CASSRVGLHSYEQYF.

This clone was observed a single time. The CDR3: CASSWPLGLAGESKNIQYF. The DNA of the CDR3 is TGTGCCAGCAGCTGGCCGCTTGGGCTAGCGGGGGAGAGCAAAAACATTCAGTACTTC. The rearrangement joins TRBV7-9 to TRBJ2-4; 10 bases align to TRBD2. This CDR3 spans 19 amino acids. Germline V CDR1 and CDR2: SEHNR, FQNEAQ (reference sequence). The ends lost 4 bases at V and 3 bases at J; junction bases unmatched: 15.

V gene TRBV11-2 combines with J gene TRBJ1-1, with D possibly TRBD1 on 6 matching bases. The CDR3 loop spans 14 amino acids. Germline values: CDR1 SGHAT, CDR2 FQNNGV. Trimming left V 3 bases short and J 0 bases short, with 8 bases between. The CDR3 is CASSFNRVNTEAFF. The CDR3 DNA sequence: TGTGCCAGCAGCTTCAACAGGGTGAACACTGAAGCTTTCTTT.

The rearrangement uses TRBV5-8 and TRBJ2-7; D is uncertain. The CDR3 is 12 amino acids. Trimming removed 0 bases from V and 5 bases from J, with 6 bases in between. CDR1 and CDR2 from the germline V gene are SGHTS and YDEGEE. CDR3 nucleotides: TGTGCCAGCAGCTTGGCCGCTGACGAGCAGTACTTC. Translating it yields CASSLAADEQYF.

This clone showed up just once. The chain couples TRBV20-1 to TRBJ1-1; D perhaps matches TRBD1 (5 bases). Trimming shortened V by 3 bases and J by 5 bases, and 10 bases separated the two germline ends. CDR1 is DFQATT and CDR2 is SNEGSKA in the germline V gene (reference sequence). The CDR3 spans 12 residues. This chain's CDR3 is CSASQGETEAFF. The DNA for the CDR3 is TGCAGTGCTAGTCAGGGAGAAACTGAAGCTTTCTTT.

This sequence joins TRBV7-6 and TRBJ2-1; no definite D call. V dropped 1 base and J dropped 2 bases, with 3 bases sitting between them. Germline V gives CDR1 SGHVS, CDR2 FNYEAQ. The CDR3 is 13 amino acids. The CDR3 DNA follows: TGTGCCAGCAGCTTAGGGGCCTACAATGAGCAGTTCTTC. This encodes CASSLGAYNEQFF.

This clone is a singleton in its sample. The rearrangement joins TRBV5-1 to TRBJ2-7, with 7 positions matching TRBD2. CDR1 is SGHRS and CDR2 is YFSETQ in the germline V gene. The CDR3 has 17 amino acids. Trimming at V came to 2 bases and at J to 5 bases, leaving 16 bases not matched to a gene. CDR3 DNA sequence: TGCGCCAGCAGCTTTGGGCGGGGGAAAGGATTTGGAAACGAGCAGTACTTC. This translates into CASSFGRGKGFGNEQYF.

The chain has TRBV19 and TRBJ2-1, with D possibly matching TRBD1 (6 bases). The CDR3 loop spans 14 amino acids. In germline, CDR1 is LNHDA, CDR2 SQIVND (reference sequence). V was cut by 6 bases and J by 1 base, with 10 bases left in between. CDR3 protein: CASRFTGSYNEQFF. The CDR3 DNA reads TGTGCCAGTAGGTTCACAGGGTCCTACAATGAGCAGTTCTTC.

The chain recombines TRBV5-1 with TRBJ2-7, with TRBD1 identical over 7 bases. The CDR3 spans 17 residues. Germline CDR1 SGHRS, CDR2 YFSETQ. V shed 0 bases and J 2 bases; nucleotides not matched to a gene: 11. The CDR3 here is CASSLGYTGVSTYEQYF. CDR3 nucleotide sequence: TGCGCCAGCAGCTTGGGTTACACAGGGGTGAGCACCTACGAGCAGTACTTC. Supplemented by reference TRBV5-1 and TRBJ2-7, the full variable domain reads KAGVTQTPRYLIKTRGQQVTLSCSPISGHRSVSWYQQTPGQGLQFLFEYFSETQRNKGNFPGRFSGRQFSNSRSEMNVSTLELGDSALYLCASSLGYTGVSTYEQYFGPGTRLTVT.

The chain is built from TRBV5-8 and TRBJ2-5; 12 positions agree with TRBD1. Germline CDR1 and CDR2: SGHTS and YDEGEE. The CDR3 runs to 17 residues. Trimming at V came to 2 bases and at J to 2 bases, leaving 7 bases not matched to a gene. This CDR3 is CASSFSGTGGPQETQYF. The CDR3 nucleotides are TGTGCCAGCAGCTTCTCCGGGACAGGGGGCCCTCAAGAGACCCAGTACTTC.

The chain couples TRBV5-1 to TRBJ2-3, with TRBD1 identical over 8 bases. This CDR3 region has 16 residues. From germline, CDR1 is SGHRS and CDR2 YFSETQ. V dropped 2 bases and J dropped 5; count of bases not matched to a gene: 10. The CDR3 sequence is CASSLSSGGVVDTQYF. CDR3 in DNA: TGCGCCAGCAGCTTATCTTCAGGGGGCGTAGTAGATACGCAGTATTTT.

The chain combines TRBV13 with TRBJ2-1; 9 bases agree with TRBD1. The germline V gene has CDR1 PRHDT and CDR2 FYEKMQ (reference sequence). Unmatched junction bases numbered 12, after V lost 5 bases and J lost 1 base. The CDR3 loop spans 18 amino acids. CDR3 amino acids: CASSPRTGVGRSYNEQFF. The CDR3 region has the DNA TGTGCCAGCAGCCCCCGGACAGGGGTTGGGAGATCCTACAATGAGCAGTTCTTC.

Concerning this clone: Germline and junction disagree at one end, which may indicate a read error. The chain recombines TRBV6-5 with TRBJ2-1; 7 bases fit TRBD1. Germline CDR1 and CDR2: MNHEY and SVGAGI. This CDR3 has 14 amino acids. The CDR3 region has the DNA TGTGCCAGCAGATACTCAGCAGGGGGCAATGAGCAGTTCTTC. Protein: CASRYSAGGNEQFF.

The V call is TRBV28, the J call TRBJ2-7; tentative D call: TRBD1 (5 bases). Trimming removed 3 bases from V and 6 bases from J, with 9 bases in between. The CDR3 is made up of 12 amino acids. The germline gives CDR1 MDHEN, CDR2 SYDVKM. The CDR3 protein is CASSFQRGEQYF. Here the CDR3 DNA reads TGTGCCAGCAGTTTCCAAAGGGGCGAGCAGTACTTC.

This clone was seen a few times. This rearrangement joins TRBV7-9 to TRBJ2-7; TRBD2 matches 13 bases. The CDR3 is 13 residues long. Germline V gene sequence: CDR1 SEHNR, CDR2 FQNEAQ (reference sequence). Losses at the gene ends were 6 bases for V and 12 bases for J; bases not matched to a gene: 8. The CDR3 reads CASRRTSGSLLYF. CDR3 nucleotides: TGTGCCAGCAGGCGGACTAGCGGGAGTCTCCTGTACTTC.

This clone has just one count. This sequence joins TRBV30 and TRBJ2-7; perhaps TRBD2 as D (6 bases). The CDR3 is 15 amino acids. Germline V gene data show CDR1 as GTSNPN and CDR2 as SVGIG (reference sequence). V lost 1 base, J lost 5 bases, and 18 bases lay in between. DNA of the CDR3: TGTGCCTGGAGTGGTTATGGGACTCCTATTCACGAGCAGTACTTC. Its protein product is CAWSGYGTPIHEQYF.